This T cell receptor (beta chain) stems from a study of regulatory T cells in long-lasting Graves disease. This clonotype was picked up one time. Germline CDR1 reads SNHLY; CDR2 reads FYNNEI. The CDR3 spans 15 residues. With 2 bases clipped from V and 4 bases from J, the junction kept 4 bases outside the gene matches. Building the TCR beta libraries relied on iRepertoire HTBI primers, and CDR3 regions underwent Arm-PCR. Using its own MiXCR run on the multiplex PCR reads, TCRdb lists one record per CDR3 protein. This sample yields under 300,000 distinct CDR3 sequences, of which 18% are seen a single time; approximately 24% belongs to the top ten. Time point described: newly diagnosed GD, antithyroid drugs for less than 3 months. The authors made the TCR library using RNA they extracted from PBMCs.

The receptor was derived from a female donor with Graves disease. Sample: peripheral blood mononuclear cells (PBMCs), taken at new diagnosis, from a patient treated with antithyroid drugs. The chain is built from TRBV2 and TRBJ2-5; 10 bases line up with TRBD2. The CDR3 spells CASSELAGVGETQYF. The CDR3 DNA sequence: TGTGCCAGCAGTGAACTAGCGGGAGTCGGAGAGACCCAGTACTTC.